The 3 T cell receptor beta chains below were found in one sample sequenced in a study of CXCR3-negative and CXCR3-positive naive CD8 T cells (dated by TCRdb to between 2018 and 2020). Findings and caveats that apply to the study as a whole: Compared with CXCR3-negative naive cells, CXCR3-positive naive cells had TRB CDR3s with higher hydrophobicity (lower Kidera factor 4), lower energy, and higher strength and volume indices.

These reads were obtained on a NextSeq 550. The Human TCR Profiling Kit (MiLaboratory) was used to make UMI-labeled 5' RACE TRB cDNA libraries. The reads were reprocessed in TCRdb, with one entry per CDR3 protein sequence and no accompanying DNA. The table kept for this sample lists about 120,000 distinct CDR3 sequences. About 0.34% of the sample belongs to the ten largest clones. These receptors are not linked to any known antigen. Sequenced: naive CXCR3+ CD8+ T cells from blood. The cell subset or site label, read with the paper, signifies: CD45RO-CCR7+CD27+CD95- naive CD8+ T cells expressing CXCR3 (TNR3+). The receptors shown here come from a human donor in good health. Some clones in this sample may be carry-over from other donors' samples.

The rearrangement joins TRBV7-8 to TRBJ1-1; the D call of TRBD1 rests on TCRdb alone, since no DNA is present to check it. The CDR3 runs 17 residues. Germline V gives CDR1 SGHVS, CDR2 FQNEAQ. The CDR3 sequence: CASSLGQGAGRNTEAFF.

Here the CDR3 reads CASSLNNEQYF. The chain recombines TRBV7-9 with TRBJ2-7. Per the germline V gene, CDR1 is SEHNR and CDR2 is FQNEAQ (reference sequence). This CDR3 is built from 11 residues.

The V gene is TRBV29-1, the J gene TRBJ2-2; the D call of TRBD1 rests on TCRdb alone, since no DNA is present to check it. Looked up from germline, CDR1 is SQVTM and CDR2 is ANQGSEA. CDR3 length equals 13 residues. The chain's CDR3 is CSVGQVYTGELFF.